What follows is one T cell receptor (beta chain) and its context. Its antigen remains unidentified. This sample was taken from a study of shared clonotypes between healthy human individuals. In the original workflow: Owing to the provision of junction-only sequences devoid of quality scores by immunoSEQ, filtering differed. The data were produced by immunoSEQ multiplex PCR, yet TCRdb's version contains in-frame clones alone and is incomplete. The V and J calls and clone size come from that table; D and trimming were worked out from the DNA. The table includes roughly 640,000 clones, around 97% detected once. Study-wide points: Though the depth was large, rarefaction showed that sorted-subset sequencing was incomplete. Among donors, the sharing of clonotypes was expected to be influenced by sequencing depth.

The sample comprised naive CD4+ T cells sorted from blood. As to subset: CD45RA+ positively selected. The clonotype originates from a woman younger than 45 in good health.

The CDR3 nucleotides read TGTGCCAGCAGCTACACCCAGGGACAGCCTAAAAACTATGGCTACACCTTC. It encodes CASSYTQGQPKNYGYTF. The rearrangement links TRBV7-8 to TRBJ1-2; 7 bases agree with TRBD1. V lost 4 bases and J lost 2; bases outside the gene matches: 13. Germline CDR1 SGHVS, CDR2 FQNEAQ. This CDR3 is 17 amino acids long.